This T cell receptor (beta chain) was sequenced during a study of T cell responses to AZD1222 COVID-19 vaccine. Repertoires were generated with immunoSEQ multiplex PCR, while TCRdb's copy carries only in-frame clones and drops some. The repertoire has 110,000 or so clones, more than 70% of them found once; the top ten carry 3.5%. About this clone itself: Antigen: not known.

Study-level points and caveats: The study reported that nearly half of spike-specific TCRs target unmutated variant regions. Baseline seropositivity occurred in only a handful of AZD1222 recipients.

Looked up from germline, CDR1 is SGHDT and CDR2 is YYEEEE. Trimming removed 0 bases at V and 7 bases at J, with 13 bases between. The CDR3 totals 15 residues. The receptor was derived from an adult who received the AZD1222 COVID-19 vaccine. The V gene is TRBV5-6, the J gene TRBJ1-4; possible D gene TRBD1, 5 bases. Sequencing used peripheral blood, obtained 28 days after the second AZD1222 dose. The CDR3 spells CASSLAAGRGEKLFF. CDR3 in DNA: TGTGCCAGCAGCTTGGCAGCGGGACGGGGTGAAAAACTGTTTTTT.